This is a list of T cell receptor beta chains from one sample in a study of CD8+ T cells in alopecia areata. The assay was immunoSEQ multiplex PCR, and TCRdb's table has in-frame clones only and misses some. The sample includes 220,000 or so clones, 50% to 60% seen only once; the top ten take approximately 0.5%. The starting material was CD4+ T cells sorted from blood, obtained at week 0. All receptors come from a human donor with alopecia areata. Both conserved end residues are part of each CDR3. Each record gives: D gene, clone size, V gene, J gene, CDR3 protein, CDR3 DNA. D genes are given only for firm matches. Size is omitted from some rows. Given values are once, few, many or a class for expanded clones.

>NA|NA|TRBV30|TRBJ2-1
CAWSSRLGGTPFIYNEQFF
TGTGCCTGGAGTTCGCGACTAGGCGGGACCCCCTTCATCTACAATGAGCAGTTCTTC
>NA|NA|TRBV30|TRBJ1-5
CAWSPSLLGPQHF
TGTGCCTGGAGTCCCTCCCTCCTCGGGCCCCAGCATTTT
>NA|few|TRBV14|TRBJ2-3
CASSHGTPTDTQYF
TGTGCCAGCAGCCACGGGACACCCACAGATACGCAGTATTTT
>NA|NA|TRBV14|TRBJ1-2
CASSRQDGLYGYTF
TGTGCCAGCAGCAGGCAGGATGGCCTCTATGGCTACACCTTC
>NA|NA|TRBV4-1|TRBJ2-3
CASSQTTQGLPTDTQYF
TGCGCCAGCAGCCAGACCACCCAGGGGCTCCCCACAGATACGCAGTATTTT
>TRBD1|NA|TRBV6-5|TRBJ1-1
CASSEQGRTEAFF
TGTGCCAGCAGTGAACAGGGGAGGACTGAAGCTTTCTTT
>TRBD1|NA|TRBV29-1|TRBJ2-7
CSVVDRGPYEQYF
TGCAGCGTGGTGGACAGGGGGCCCTACGAGCAGTACTTC
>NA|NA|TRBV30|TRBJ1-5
CAWDLGGAGWPQHF
TGTGCCTGGGACCTGGGGGGTGCGGGTTGGCCCCAGCATTTT
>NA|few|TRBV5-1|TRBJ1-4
CASSPLGEKLFF
TGCGCCAGCAGCCCACTAGGTGAAAAACTGTTTTTT
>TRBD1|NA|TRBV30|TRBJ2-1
CAWQTGGAYNEQFF
TGTGCCTGGCAGACAGGGGGCGCCTACAATGAGCAGTTCTTC
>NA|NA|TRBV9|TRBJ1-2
CASSVAVGHPIYGYTF
TGTGCCAGCAGCGTAGCTGTCGGACACCCCATCTATGGCTACACCTTC
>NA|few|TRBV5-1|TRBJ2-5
CASSLTDF
TGCGCCAGCAGCTTGACTGACTTC
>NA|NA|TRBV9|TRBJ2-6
CASSLTPGDQSSGANVLTF
TGTGCCAGCAGCTTAACGCCAGGGGACCAGAGCTCTGGGGCCAACGTCCTGACTTTC
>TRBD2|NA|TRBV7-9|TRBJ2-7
CASSPWAGGGYEQYF
TGTGCCAGCAGCCCCTGGGCCGGCGGGGGCTACGAGCAGTACTTC
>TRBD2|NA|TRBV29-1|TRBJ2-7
CSVGETGTSGDKQYF
TGCAGCGTTGGCGAAACCGGGACTAGCGGGGACAAGCAGTACTTC
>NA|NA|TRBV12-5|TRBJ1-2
CASGLVLRGYKNNYGYTF
TGTGCTAGTGGTTTGGTACTGAGAGGGTACAAAAATAACTATGGCTACACCTTC
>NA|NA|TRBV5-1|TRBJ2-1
CASGVEGYNEQFF
TGCGCCAGCGGGGTGGAGGGTTACAATGAGCAGTTCTTC
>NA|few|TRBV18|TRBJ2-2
CASSPQGANTGELFF
TGTGCCAGCTCACCACAGGGAGCGAACACCGGGGAGCTGTTTTTT
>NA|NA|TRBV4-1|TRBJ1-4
CASSHQTARTRKLFF
TGCGCCAGCAGCCACCAGACAGCACGTACGCGAAAACTGTTTTTT
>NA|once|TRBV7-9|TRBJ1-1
CASSEQGPNTEAFF
TGTGCCAGCAGCGAACAGGGCCCGAACACTGAAGCTTTCTTT
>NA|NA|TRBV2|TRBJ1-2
CASSETGPNYGYTF
TGTGCCAGCAGTGAAACAGGACCTAACTATGGCTACACCTTC
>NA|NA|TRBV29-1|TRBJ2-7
CSVGNGQKSGTLSEQYF
TGCAGCGTTGGGAACGGACAAAAATCGGGGACTCTTAGCGAGCAGTACTTC
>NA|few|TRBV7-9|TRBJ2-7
CASSLAENSYEQYF
TGTGCCAGCAGCCTTGCAGAAAACTCCTACGAGCAGTACTTC
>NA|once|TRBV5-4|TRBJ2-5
CASSLRGGAKRETQYF
TGTGCCAGCAGCCTTAGGGGCGGTGCGAAGAGAGAGACCCAGTACTTC
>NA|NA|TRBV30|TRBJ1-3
CAWSVQTTGNTIYF
TGTGCCTGGAGTGTACAGACAACTGGAAACACCATATATTTT
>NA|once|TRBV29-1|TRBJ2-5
CSVVGQGMVRETQYF
TGCAGCGTTGTTGGGCAGGGAATGGTCAGAGAGACCCAGTACTTC
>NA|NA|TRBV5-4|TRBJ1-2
CASSLGVSQTSYTF
TGTGCCAGCAGCTTGGGGGTGTCACAGACCAGCTACACCTTC
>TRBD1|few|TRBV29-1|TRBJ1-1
CSVFAGGVKNTEAFF
TGCAGCGTCTTTGCAGGGGGCGTAAAGAACACTGAAGCTTTCTTT
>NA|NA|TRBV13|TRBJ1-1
CASKVGGKVPAFF
TGTGCCAGCAAGGTGGGCGGGAAAGTCCCAGCTTTCTTT
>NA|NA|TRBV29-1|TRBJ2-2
CSVEFRESNTGELFF
TGCAGCGTTGAATTCCGGGAATCCAACACCGGGGAGCTGTTTTTT
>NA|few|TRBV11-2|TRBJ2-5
CASSLGQETQYF
TGTGCCAGCAGCTTAGGACAAGAGACCCAGTACTTC
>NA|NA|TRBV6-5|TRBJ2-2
CASTWGHGGTGELFF
TGTGCCAGCACTTGGGGCCATGGGGGGACCGGGGAGCTGTTTTTT
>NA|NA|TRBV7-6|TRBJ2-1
CASSLHSSSYNEQFF
TGTGCCAGCAGCTTACACAGTAGCTCCTACAATGAGCAGTTCTTC